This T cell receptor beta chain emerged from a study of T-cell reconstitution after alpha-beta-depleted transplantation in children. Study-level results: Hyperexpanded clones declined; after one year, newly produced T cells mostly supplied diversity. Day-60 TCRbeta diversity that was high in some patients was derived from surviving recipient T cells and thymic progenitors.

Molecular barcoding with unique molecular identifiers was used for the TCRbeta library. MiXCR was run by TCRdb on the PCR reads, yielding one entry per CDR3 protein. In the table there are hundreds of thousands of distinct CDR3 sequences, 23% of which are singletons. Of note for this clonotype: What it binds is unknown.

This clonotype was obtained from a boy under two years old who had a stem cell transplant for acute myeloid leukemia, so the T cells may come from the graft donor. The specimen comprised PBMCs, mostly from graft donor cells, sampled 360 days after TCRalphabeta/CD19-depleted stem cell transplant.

CDR3: CSARGPGPGGAWSNQPQHF. The DNA for the CDR3 is TGCAGTGCTAGAGGGCCCGGGCCAGGGGGCGCTTGGAGCAATCAGCCCCAGCATTTT. J is TRBJ1-5 and V is TRBV20-1; 8 nucleotides agree with TRBD1. The CDR3 is 19 amino acids. V shed 1 base, J shed 1 base, and the junction held 15 bases outside the gene matches. Germline lookup yields CDR1 DFQATT and CDR2 SNEGSKA (reference sequence).